This T cell receptor (beta chain) was sequenced during a study of blood T cell repertoires in COVID-19. Germline V gene lookup returns CDR1 MNHNY and CDR2 SVGAGI (reference sequence). V was clipped by 11 bases and J by 4 bases, with 11 bases between them. The CDR3 has 12 amino acids. TCRdb's copy holds only in-frame clones and misses some; the assay was immunoSEQ multiplex PCR. The sample has around 200,000 clones, 84% seen once. This clonotype originated in a woman in her 70s with COVID-19, enrolled during active disease. The sample consisted of peripheral blood. The chain links TRBV6-6 to TRBJ1-4; a weak D match, TRBD1 (5 bases). CDR3 sequence (DNA): TGTGCCTCGGGGGGGAATAATGAAAAACTGTTTTTT. Protein sequence: CASGGNNEKLFF.